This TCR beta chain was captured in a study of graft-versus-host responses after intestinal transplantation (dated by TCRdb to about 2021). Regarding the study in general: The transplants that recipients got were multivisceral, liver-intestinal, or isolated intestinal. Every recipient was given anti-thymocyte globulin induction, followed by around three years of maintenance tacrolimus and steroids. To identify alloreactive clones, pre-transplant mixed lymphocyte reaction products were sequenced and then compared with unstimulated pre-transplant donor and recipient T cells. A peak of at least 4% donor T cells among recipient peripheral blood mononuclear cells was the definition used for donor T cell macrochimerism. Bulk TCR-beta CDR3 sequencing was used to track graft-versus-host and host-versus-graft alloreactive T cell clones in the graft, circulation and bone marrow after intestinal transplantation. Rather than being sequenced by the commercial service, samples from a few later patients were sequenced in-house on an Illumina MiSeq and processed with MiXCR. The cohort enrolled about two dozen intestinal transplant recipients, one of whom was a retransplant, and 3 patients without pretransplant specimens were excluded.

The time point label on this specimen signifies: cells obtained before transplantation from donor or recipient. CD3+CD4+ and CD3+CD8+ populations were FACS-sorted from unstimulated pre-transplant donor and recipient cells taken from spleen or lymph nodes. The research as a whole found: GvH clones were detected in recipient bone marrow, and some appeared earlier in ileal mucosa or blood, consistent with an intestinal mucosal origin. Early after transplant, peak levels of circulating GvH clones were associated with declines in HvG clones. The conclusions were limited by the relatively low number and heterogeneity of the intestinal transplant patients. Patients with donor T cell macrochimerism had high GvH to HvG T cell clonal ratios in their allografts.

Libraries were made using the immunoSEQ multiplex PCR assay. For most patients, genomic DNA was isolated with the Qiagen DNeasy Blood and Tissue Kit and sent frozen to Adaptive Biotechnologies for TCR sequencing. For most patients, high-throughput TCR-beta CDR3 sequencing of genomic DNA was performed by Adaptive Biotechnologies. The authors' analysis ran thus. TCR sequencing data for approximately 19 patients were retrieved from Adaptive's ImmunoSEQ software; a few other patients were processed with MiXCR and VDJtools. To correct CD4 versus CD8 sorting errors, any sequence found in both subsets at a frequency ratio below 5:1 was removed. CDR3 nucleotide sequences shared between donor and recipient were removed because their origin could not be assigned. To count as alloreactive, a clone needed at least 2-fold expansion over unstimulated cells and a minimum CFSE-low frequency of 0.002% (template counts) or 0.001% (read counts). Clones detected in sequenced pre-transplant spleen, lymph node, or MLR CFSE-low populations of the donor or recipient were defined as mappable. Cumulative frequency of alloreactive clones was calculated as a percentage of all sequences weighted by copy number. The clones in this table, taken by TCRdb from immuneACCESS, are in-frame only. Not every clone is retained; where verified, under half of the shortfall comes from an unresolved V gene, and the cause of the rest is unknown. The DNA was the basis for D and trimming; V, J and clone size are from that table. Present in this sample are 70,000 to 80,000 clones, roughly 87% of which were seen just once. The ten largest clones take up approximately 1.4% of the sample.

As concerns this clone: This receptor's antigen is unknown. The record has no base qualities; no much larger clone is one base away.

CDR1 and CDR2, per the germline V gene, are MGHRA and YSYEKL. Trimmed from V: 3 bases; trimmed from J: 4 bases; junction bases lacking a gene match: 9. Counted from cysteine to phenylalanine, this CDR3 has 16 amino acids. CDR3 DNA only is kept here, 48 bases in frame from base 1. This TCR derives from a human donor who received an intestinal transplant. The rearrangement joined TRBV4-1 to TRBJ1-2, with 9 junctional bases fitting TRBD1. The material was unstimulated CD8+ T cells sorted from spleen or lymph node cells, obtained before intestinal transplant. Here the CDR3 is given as CASSQGTGTAVYGYTF. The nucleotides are TGCGCCAGCAGCCAGGGGACAGGGACAGCCGTCTATGGCTACACCTTC.